The 7 T cell receptor beta chains below come from one sample, sequenced in a study of blood T cell repertoires in COVID-19. Sequencing was performed with immunoSEQ multiplex PCR; in TCRdb, only in-frame clones are kept and a portion is missing. The sample lists fewer than 250,000 clones, more than 65% occurring once. Specimen: PBMCs or T cells enriched from blood (not recorded which). The origin of the receptors is a woman between 45 and 65 years old with acute COVID-19.

The gene calls are TRBV6-2 or TRBV6-3 and TRBJ1-6, with D perhaps TRBD1 (6 bases). V lost 1 base to trimming and J lost 9 bases, with 7 bases between them. There are 13 residues in the CDR3. The germline CDR1 and CDR2 sequences are MNHEY and SVGEGT. The CDR3 protein is CASSYWTASPLHF. Written as DNA, the CDR3 is TGTGCCAGCAGTTACTGGACAGCTTCACCCCTCCACTTT.

This chain joins TRBV6-5 and TRBJ2-3; 8 nucleotides line up with TRBD2. CDR1 and CDR2 from the germline V gene are MNHEY and SVGAGI. Unmatched junction bases numbered 7, after V lost 6 bases and J lost 2 bases. This CDR3 is 15 amino acids long. In DNA, the CDR3 is TGTGCCAGCAGAACGCGGGGGGAGGTCACAGATACGCAGTATTTT. It specifies CASRTRGEVTDTQYF.

V gene TRBV9 combines with J gene TRBJ1-4; 11 nucleotides line up with TRBD1. With V trimmed by 3 bases and J by 12 bases, 7 bases remained unmatched. The length of the CDR3 is 14 residues. CDR1 is SGDLS and CDR2 is YYNGEE in the germline V gene. The CDR3 coding sequence is TGTGCCAGCAGCGCAGGACAGGGGGCTCCAGAACTGTTTTTT. As protein: CASSAGQGAPELFF.

This clone was observed a few times. The rearrangement uses TRBV7-8 and TRBJ2-1, with D tentatively TRBD1 (6 bases). V was clipped by 2 bases and J by 4 bases, with 9 bases between them. Germline V lookup: CDR1 SGHVS, CDR2 FQNEAQ. The CDR3 consists of 14 residues. CDR3 sequence: CASSLRQGYNEQFF. The CDR3 nucleotides are TGTGCCAGCAGCTTACGGCAGGGGTACAATGAGCAGTTCTTC.

The chain joins TRBV10-3 to TRBJ2-5; 11 nucleotides line up with TRBD2. Germline V gene data show CDR1 as ENHRY and CDR2 as SYGVKD. This CDR3 comprises 15 residues. V trimming: 2 bases; J trimming: 2 bases; junction bases outside the gene matches: 1. Written as DNA, the CDR3 is TGTGCCATCAGTGAGCCTAGCGGGGGGCAAGAGACCCAGTACTTC. This sequence encodes CAISEPSGGQETQYF.

The V and J genes are TRBV5-6 and TRBJ1-2; TRBD1 matches at 7 bases. The CDR3 totals 13 residues. The junction had 4 bases not matched to a gene; V was cut back by 6 bases and J by 2 bases. Looked up from germline, CDR1 is SGHDT and CDR2 is YYEEEE. CDR3 nucleotide sequence: TGTGCCAGCATGGGGACAGACAACTATGGCTACACCTTC. Residues: CASMGTDNYGYTF.

The chain employs TRBV7-8 and TRBJ1-5; D remains unclear. Trimming cost V 11 bases and J 2 bases, with 13 bases left between them. The CDR3 loop spans 13 amino acids. The germline V gene encodes CDR1 SGHVS and CDR2 FQNEAQ. CDR3: CAAAEVGNQPQHF. For the CDR3, the DNA is TGTGCCGCTGCGGAAGTTGGCAATCAGCCCCAGCATTTT.